This T cell receptor (beta chain) was identified during a study of T-cell memory formation after mild COVID-19. TCRdb re-derived calls from the 5' RACE reads in MiXCR, one entry per CDR3 protein. The table includes 250,000 to 300,000 distinct CDR3 sequences, approximately 7.6% detected once. This clonotype was recorded many times. Germline values: CDR1 SEHNR, CDR2 FQNEAQ (reference sequence). V gave up 1 base and J gave up 4 bases, with 7 bases separating them. This CDR3 has 13 amino acids. This TCR was sampled from a man aged 18 to 29 who had mild COVID-19 (a few samples of this study predate the infection). Cell type and time point are not known. The source material was PBMCs or a T cell subset sorted from them (not recorded which). The J gene is TRBJ1-1, the V gene TRBV7-9; TRBD1 might be the D (5 bases). CDR3 nucleotides: TGTGCCAGCAGCTTAGAGGGGTTCACTGAAGCTTTCTTT. As protein: CASSLEGFTEAFF.